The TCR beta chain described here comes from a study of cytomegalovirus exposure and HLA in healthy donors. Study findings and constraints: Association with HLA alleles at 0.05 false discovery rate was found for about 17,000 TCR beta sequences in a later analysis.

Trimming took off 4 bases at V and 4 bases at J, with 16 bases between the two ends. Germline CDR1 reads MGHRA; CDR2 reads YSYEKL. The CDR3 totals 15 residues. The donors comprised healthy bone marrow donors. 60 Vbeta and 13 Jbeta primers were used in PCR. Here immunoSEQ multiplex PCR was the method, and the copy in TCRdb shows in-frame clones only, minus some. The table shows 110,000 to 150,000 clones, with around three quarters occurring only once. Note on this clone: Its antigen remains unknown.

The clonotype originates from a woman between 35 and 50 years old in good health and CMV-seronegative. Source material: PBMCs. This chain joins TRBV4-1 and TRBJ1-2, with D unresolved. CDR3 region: CASSREPRGGYGYTF. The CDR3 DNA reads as TGCGCCAGCAGCCGGGAGCCTCGGGGAGGCTATGGCTACACCTTC.